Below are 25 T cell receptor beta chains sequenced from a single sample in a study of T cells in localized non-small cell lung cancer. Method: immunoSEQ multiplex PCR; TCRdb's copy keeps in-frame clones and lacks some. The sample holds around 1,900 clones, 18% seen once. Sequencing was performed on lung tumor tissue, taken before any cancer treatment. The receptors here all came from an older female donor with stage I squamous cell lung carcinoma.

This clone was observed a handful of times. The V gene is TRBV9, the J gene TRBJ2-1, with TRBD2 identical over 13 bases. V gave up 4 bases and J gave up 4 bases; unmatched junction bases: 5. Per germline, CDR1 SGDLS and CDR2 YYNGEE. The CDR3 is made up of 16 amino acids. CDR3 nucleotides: TGTGCCAGCAGCCCCCGACTAGCGGGAGGTTACAATGAGCAGTTCTTC. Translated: CASSPRLAGGYNEQFF.

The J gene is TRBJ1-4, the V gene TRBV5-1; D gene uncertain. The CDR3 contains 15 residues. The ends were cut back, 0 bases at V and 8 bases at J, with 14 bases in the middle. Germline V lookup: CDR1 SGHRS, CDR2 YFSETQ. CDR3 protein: CASSLDHTRGEKLFF. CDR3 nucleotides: TGCGCCAGCAGCTTGGACCATACCAGAGGGGAAAAACTGTTTTTT.

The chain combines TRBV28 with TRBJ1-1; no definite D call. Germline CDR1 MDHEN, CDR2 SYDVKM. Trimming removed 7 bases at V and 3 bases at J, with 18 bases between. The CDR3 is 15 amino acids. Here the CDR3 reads CASTPDGSWDTEAFF. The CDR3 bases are TGTGCCAGCACTCCCGATGGGTCATGGGACACTGAAGCTTTCTTT.

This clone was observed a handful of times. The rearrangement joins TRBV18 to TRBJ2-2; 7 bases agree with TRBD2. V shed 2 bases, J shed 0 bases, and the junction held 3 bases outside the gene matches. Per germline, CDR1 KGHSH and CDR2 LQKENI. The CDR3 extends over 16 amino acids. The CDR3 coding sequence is TGTGCCAGCTCACCATACGCGGGAGCGAACACCGGGGAGCTGTTTTTT. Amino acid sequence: CASSPYAGANTGELFF.

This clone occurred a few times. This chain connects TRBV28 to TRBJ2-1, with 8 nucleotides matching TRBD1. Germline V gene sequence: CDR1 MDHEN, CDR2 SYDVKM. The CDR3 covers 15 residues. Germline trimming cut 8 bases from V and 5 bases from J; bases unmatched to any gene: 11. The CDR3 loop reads CASRGYRGFNNEQFF. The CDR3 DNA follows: TGTGCCAGCCGGGGGTACAGGGGGTTCAACAATGAGCAGTTCTTC.

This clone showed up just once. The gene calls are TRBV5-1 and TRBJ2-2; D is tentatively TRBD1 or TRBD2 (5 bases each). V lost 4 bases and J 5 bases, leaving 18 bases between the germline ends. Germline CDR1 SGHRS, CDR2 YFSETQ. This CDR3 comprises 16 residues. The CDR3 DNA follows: TGCGCCAGCAGCGTCGACAGCGGACCTATGACCGGGGAGCTGTTTTTT. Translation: CASSVDSGPMTGELFF.

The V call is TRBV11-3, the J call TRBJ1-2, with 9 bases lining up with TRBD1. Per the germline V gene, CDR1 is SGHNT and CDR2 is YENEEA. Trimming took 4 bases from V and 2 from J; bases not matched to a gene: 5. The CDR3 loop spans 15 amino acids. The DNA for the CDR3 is TGTGCCAGCAGCTCCCCGGGACAGGGAAACTATGGCTACACCTTC. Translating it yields CASSSPGQGNYGYTF. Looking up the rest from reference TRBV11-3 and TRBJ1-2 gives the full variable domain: EAGVVQSPRYKIIEKKQPVAFWCNPISGHNTLYWYLQNLGQGPELLIRYENEEAVDDSQLPKDRFSAERLKGVDSTLKIQPAELGDSAVYLCASSSPGQGNYGYTFGSGTRLTVV.

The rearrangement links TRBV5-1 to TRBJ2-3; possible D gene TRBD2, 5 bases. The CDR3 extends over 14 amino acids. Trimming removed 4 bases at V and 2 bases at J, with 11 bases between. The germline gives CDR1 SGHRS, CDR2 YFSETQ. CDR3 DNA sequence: TGCGCCAGCAGCGTTTTAGCGCCCACAGATACGCAGTATTTT. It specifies CASSVLAPTDTQYF.

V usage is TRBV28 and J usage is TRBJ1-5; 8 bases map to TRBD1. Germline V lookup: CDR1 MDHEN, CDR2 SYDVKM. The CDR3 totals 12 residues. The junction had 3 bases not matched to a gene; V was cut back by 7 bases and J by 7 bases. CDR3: CASMDRAQPQHF. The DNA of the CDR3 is TGTGCCAGCATGGACAGGGCACAGCCCCAGCATTTT. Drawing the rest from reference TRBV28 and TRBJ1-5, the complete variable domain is DVKVTQSSRYLVKRTGEKVFLECVQDMDHENMFWYRQDPGLGLRLIYFSYDVKMKEKGDIPEGYSVSREKKERFSLILESASTNQTSMYLCASMDRAQPQHFGDGTRLSIL.

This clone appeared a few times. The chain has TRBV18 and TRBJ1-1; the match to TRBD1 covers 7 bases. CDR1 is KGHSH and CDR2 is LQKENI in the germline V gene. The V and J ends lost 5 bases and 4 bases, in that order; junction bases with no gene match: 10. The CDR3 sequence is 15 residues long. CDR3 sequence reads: CASSSRQGGFTEAFF. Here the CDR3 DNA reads TGTGCCAGCTCATCAAGACAGGGAGGATTCACTGAAGCTTTCTTT. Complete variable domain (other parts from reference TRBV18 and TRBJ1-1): NAGVMQNPRHLVRRRGQEARLRCSPMKGHSHVYWYRQLPEEGLKFMVYLQKENIIDESGMPKERFSAEFPKEGPSILRIQQVVRGDSAAYFCASSSRQGGFTEAFFGQGTRLTVV.

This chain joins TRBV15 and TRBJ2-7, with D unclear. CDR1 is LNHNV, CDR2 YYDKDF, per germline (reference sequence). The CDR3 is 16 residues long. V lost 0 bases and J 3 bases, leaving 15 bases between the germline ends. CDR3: CATSRDVTGIHYEQYF. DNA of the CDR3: TGTGCCACCAGCAGAGATGTGACTGGAATCCACTACGAGCAGTACTTC.

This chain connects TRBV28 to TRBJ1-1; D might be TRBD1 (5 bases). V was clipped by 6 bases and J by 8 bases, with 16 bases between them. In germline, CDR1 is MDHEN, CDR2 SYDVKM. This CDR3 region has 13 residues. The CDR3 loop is CASRSGSYREAFF. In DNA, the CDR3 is TGTGCCAGCAGATCCGGGAGTTACAGGGAAGCTTTCTTT.

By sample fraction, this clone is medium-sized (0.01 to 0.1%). The DNA of the CDR3 is TGTGCCAGCCGAATCGGACGGTCAAATAGCAATCAGCCCCAGCATTTT. Its protein is CASRIGRSNSNQPQHF. V is TRBV6-8 and J is TRBJ1-5; no clear D. Germline CDR1 MNHGY, CDR2 SAAAGT. The CDR3 is 16 amino acids. V lost 8 bases, J lost 0 bases, and 17 bases lay in between.

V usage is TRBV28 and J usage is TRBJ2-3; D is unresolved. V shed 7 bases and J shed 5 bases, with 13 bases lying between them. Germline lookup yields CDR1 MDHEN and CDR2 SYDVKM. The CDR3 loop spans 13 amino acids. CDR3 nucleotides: TGTGCCAGCACTATCCGCCCTCAAGATACGCAGTATTTT. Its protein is CASTIRPQDTQYF.

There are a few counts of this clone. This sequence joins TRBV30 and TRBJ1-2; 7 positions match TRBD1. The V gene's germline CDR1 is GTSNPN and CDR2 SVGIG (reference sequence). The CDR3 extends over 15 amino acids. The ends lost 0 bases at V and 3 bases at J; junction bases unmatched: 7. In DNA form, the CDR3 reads TGTGCCTGGAGTGTACGGGGACAGAGGTACTATGGCTACACCTTC. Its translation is CAWSVRGQRYYGYTF. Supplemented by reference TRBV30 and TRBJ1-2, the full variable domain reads SQTIHQWPATLVQPVGSPLSLECTVEGTSNPNLYWYRQAAGRGLQLLFYSVGIGQISSEVPQNLSASRPQDRQFILSSKKLLLSDSGFYLCAWSVRGQRYYGYTFGSGTRLTVV.

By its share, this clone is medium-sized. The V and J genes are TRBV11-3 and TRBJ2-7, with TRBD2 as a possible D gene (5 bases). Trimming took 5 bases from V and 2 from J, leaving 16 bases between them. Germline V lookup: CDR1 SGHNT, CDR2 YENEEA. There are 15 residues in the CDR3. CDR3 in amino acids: CASSPLPGITYEQYF. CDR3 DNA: TGTGCCAGCAGCCCACTCCCCGGGATAACCTACGAGCAGTACTTC.

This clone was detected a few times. The CDR3 is CASSLVTESYEQYF. CDR3 nucleotide sequence: TGCGCCAGCAGCTTGGTGACGGAATCCTACGAGCAGTACTTC. This rearrangement joins TRBV5-1 to TRBJ2-7; D uncertain. Trimming removed 0 bases at V and 1 base at J, with 8 bases between. This CDR3 has 14 amino acids. Germline CDR1 is SGHRS and CDR2 is YFSETQ.

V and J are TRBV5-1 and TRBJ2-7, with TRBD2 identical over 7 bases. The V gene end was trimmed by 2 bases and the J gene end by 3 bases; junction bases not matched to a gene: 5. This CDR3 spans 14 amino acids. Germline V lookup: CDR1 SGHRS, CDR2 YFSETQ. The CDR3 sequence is CASSFVGLVYEQYF. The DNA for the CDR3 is TGCGCCAGCAGCTTTGTAGGACTAGTCTACGAGCAGTACTTC.

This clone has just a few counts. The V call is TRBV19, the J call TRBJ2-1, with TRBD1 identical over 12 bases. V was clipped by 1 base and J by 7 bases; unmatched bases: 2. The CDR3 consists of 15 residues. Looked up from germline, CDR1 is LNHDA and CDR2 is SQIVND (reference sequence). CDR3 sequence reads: CASSIGGQGANEQFF. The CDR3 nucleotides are TGTGCCAGTAGTATAGGGGGACAGGGGGCTAATGAGCAGTTCTTC.

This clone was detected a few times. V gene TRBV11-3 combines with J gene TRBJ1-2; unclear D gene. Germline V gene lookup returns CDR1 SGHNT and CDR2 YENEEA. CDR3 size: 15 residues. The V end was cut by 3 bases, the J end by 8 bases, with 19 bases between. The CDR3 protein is CASSLARPTMRGYTF. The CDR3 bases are TGTGCCAGCAGCTTGGCCAGGCCTACTATGCGGGGCTACACCTTC.

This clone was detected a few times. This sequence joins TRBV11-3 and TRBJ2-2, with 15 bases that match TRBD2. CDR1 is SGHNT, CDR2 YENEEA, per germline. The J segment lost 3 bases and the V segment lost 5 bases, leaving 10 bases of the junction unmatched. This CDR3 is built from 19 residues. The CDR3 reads CASSVLPGLAGGHTGELFF. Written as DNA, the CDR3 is TGTGCCAGCAGCGTCCTACCGGGACTAGCGGGAGGTCACACCGGGGAGCTGTTTTTT.

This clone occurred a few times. The CDR3 region is CASSPIDSDNEKLFF. In DNA, the CDR3 is TGTGCCAGCAGTCCAATAGACAGTGATAATGAAAAACTGTTTTTT. This chain connects TRBV28 to TRBJ1-4; TRBD1 might be the D (5 bases). The V gene lost 5 bases and the J gene lost 4 bases, with 14 bases spanning the gap. Looked up from germline, CDR1 is MDHEN and CDR2 is SYDVKM. This CDR3 is 15 amino acids long.

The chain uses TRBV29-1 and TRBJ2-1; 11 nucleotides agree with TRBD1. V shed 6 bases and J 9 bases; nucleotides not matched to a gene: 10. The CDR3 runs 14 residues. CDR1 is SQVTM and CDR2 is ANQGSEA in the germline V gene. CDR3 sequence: CSVNRDRGSSEQFF. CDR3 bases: TGCAGCGTAAACCGGGACAGGGGGTCAAGTGAGCAGTTCTTC.

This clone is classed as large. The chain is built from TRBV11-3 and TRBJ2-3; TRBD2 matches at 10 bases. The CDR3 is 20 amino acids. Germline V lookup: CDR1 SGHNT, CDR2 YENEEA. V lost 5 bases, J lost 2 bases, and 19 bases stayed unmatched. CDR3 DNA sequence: TGTGCCAGCAGCCCTCCTGAGGACAGGAACCTAGCGGGAGTCACAGATACGCAGTATTTT. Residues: CASSPPEDRNLAGVTDTQYF. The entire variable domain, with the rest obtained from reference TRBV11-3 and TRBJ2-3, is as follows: EAGVVQSPRYKIIEKKQPVAFWCNPISGHNTLYWYLQNLGQGPELLIRYENEEAVDDSQLPKDRFSAERLKGVDSTLKIQPAELGDSAVYLCASSPPEDRNLAGVTDTQYFGPGTRLTVL.

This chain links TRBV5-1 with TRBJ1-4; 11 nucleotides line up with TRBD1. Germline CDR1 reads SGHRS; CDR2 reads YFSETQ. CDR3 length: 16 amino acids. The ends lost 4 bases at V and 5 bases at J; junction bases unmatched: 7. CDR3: CASSPNRDRGNEKLFF. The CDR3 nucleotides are TGCGCCAGCAGCCCAAACCGGGACAGGGGGAATGAAAAACTGTTTTTT.